Listed below are T cell receptor beta chains from one sample, sequenced in a study of blood T cells in healthy people across ages. TCRdb fed the 5' RACE reads into MiXCR, producing one record per CDR3 protein. This table holds some 920,000 distinct CDR3 sequences, roughly half found once. Sequenced material: blood. The receptors here all came from a woman aged 55-70 years in good health. Each CDR3 is given with its conserved first and last residue. The D gene is left open where the match is weak. Only some rows state a clone size, as once, few, many or a class for expanded clones.

d_gene	abundance	v_gene	j_gene	CDR3nt	CDR3aa
-	few	TRBV12-3/TRBV12-4	TRBJ1-5	TGTGCCAGCGGCTTGGGGAGCAATCAGCCCCAGCATTTT	CASGLGSNQPQHF
-	-	TRBV7-2	TRBJ2-5	TGTGCCAGCCGGGGGGTCAGGGGGTACCAAGAGACCCAGTACTTC	CASRGVRGYQETQYF
-	-	TRBV28	TRBJ1-5	TGTGCCAGCAGAGCGTTTCGAAGCAATCAGCCCCAGCATTTT	CASRAFRSNQPQHF
-	few	TRBV5-1	TRBJ2-3	TGTGCCAGCAGCCCGAGGACAGGCACAGATACGCAGTATTTT	CASSPRTGTDTQYF
-	-	TRBV7-9	TRBJ1-3	TGTGCCAGCAGCCAACGGGGGGACTGGGGCGTCTCCTCTGGAAACACCATATATTTT	CASSQRGDWGVSSGNTIYF
TRBD2	-	TRBV12-3/TRBV12-4	TRBJ2-7	TGTGCCAGCAACGCGGGAGGCGGTGAGCAGTACTTC	CASNAGGGEQYF
-	-	TRBV7-6	TRBJ2-5	TGTGCCACCAGCGATTCTGTCACGGGGCGGGAGACCCAGTACTTC	CATSDSVTGRETQYF
-	-	TRBV10-2	TRBJ2-7	TGCGCCAGCAGTGAGTTGCAGGGAGAGCAGTACTTC	CASSELQGEQYF
-	-	TRBV7-6	TRBJ2-2	TGTGCCAGCAGCTTATTTGACGGCCGGAGGGCTGTTACCGGGGAGCTGTTTTTT	CASSLFDGRRAVTGELFF
TRBD2	few	TRBV27	TRBJ2-1	TGTGCCAGCAGTTTACTAGCGGGATACGGTGAGCAGTTCTTC	CASSLLAGYGEQFF
-	many	TRBV4-1	TRBJ2-5	TGCGCCAGCAGCCAAGCGGATGAACAAGAGACCCAGTACTTC	CASSQADEQETQYF
-	-	TRBV2	TRBJ2-7	TGTGCCAGCAGTGAAGCGGCCTCTTTGGGGGACGAGCAGTACTTC	CASSEAASLGDEQYF
-	-	TRBV28	TRBJ2-3	TGTGCCACGTCTCCCGCAGATACGCAGTATTTT	CATSPADTQYF